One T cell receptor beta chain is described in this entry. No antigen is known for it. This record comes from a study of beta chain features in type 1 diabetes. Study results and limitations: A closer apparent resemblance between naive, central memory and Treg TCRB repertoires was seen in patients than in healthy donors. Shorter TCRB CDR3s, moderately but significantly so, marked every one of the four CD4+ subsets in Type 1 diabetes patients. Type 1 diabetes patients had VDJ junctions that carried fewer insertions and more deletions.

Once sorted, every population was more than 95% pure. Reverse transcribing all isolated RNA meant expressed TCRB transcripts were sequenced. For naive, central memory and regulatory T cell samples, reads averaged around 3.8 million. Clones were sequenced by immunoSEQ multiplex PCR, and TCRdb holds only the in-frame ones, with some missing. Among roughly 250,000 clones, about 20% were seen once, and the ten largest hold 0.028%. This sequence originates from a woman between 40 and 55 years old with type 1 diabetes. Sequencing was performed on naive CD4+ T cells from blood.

The CDR3 is CAWSGAGLRQTNEKLFF. The CDR3 region has the DNA TGTGCCTGGAGTGGGGCCGGACTTCGCCAAACTAATGAAAAACTGTTTTTT. The V call is TRBV30, the J call TRBJ1-4; D not resolved. Trimming took off 1 base at V and 1 base at J, with 16 bases between the two ends. The CDR3 is 17 residues long. Germline V lookup: CDR1 GTSNPN, CDR2 SVGIG (reference sequence).